This TCR beta chain was recovered during a study of memory CD4+ T cells and cytomegalovirus serostatus. Notes on the study in general: About 40% of the 164 known CMV-associated TCRbeta sequences appeared in CD4+ memory.

A remark on this clone: Its antigen is as yet unknown.

Germline lookup yields CDR1 MGHDK and CDR2 SYGVNS. The CDR3 consists of 13 residues. V was trimmed by 3 bases and J by 4 bases, leaving 9 bases between them. The method was immunoSEQ multiplex PCR; TCRdb's version includes in-frame clones alone and lacks a portion of them. The sample lists over 35,000 clones; under 80% were seen once. Single viable CD3+CD4+CD8-CD45RO+ cells were sorted as the memory CD4+ T cells. The specimen sequenced was memory CD4+ T cells from blood. This sequence originates from an adult in good health and CMV-seronegative. The chain combines TRBV25-1 with TRBJ1-2; D not resolved. As DNA, the CDR3 is TGTGCCAGCAGTGATGGTGATCGCTATGGCTACACCTTC. Protein sequence: CASSDGDRYGYTF.